This TCR beta chain came from a study of shared T cell receptors in the human thymus listed by TCRdb under 2021. Study-wide context: The study examined how self-reactive, shared T-cell receptor alpha chains are generated in the human thymus.

Comment on this clone: What antigen it recognizes has not been identified. The record has no base qualities; no much larger clone is one base away.

Libraries were prepared through the immunoSEQ multiplex PCR assay. This is the immuneACCESS table as TCRdb keeps it, with only in-frame sequences that have V and J called. A part of the clones is gone; compared with another copy, unresolved V genes explain less than half, and the rest is unexplained. Present in this sample are more than 550,000 clones, approximately 89% of which were seen just once. The ten largest clones add up to 0.0094% of the sample. The junction shows trimming of 8 bases on V and 0 bases on J, plus 17 bases between the germline ends. CDR1 MDHEN and CDR2 SYDVKM were looked up in the germline V gene. The CDR3 sequence holds 16 residues, the cysteine and phenylalanine included. This entry keeps only the CDR3 DNA: 48 bases, framed from base 1. Separately, the same data were catalogued under a study of human thymus T cells. From the second report: In Finland, the donors were immunologically healthy infants who were having open corrective cardiac surgery for congenital heart defects. Thymus tissue was obtained as surgical resects removed during corrective cardiac surgery. Usage of V and J gene segments appeared to be biased in both the thymic and the peripheral blood repertoires. Highly overlapping thymic TCR repertoires among unrelated individuals were reported in the related research. The study described the TCR alpha and beta repertoires in under 10 infant thymus samples and a few matching peripheral blood samples. The infant donors were about 6 to 250 days old, and the cohort included several males and two females. After being mechanically released from the tissue, thymocytes were kept at -70 degrees C in pellets of about 10-33 million cells. A QIAsymphony instrument was used to extract genomic DNA from the frozen cell pellets. Using the immunoSEQ multiplex PCR assay, the TCRB and TCRAD loci were amplified from a standardized quantity of quality-controlled genomic DNA. The V(D)J region was spanned by amplicons of a length sufficient to cover the CDR3 and to identify V and J genes. The amplicons were sequenced on an Illumina platform via the commercial immunoSEQ service. Primer bias and sequencing errors were corrected using previously described methods, and TCRAD and TCRB definitions followed the IMGT database. immunoSEQ Analyzer 3.0 and VDJTools were used for repertoire analysis, which covered basic statistics, V/J segment usage, diversity estimates, rarefaction and pairwise overlap. Diversity was estimated with Chao1, ChaoE, Efron-Thisted, Shannon and inverse Simpson indices, and also on datasets down-sampled to the smallest sample. Repertoire overlap was assessed by strict matching of CDR3 nucleotide sequence, V gene and J gene, and clustering was done by Jaccard-based multidimensional scaling. On average, thymus samples gave roughly 800,000 unique TCRB clonotypes, whereas blood samples gave about 84,000.

This sequence uses TRBV28 and TRBJ1-5, and perhaps TRBD1 as D gene, on 5 matching bases. Sequencing was performed on thymocytes. The receptor was derived from a boy less than two years old with a congenital heart defect. Donor details come from another sample of the same person, matched by shared clones. CDR3 reads: CASHPDTPHSNQPQHF. The base sequence is TGTGCCAGCCACCCGGACACCCCTCATAGCAATCAGCCCCAGCATTTT.